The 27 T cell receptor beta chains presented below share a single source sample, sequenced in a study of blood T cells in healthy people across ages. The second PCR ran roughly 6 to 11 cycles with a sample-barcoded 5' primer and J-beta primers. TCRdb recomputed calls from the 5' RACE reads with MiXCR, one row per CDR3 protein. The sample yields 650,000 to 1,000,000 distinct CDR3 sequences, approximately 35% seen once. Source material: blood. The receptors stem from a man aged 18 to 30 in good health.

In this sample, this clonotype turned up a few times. CDR3 nucleotides: TGTGCCAGTAGTATATCGGGAACCTACGAGCAGTACTTC. This encodes CASSISGTYEQYF. The chain couples TRBV19 to TRBJ2-7; D is perhaps TRBD2 (5 bases). V shed 2 bases and J shed 2 bases, with 7 bases lying between them. CDR1 and CDR2 (germline): LNHDA, SQIVND (reference sequence). This CDR3 comprises 13 residues.

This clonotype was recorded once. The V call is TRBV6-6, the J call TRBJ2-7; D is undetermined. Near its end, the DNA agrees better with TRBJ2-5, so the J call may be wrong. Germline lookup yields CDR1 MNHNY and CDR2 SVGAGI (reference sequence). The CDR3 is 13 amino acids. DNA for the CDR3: TGTGCCAGCGTCCTTGACCCGACGGAGACCCAGTACTTC. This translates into CASVLDPTETQYF.

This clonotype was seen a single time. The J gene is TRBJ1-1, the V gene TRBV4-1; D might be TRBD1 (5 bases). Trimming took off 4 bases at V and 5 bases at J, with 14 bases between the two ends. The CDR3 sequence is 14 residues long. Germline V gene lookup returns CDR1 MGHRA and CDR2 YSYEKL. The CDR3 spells CASSPREGRTEAFF. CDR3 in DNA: TGCGCCAGCAGCCCCAGAGAGGGGCGGACTGAAGCTTTCTTT.

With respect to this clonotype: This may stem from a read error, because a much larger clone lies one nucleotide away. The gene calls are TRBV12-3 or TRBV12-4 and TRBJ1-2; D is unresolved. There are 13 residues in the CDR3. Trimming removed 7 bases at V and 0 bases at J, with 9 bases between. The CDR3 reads CASMKGPNYGYTF. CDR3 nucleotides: TGTGCCAGCATGAAGGGCCCTAACTATGGCTACACCTTC.

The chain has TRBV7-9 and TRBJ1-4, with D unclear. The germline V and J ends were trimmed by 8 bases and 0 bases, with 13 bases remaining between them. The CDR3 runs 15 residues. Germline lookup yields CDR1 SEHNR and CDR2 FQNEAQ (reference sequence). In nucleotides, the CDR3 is TGTGCCAGCCACCCGGGCGGCGCAACTAATGAAAAACTGTTTTTT. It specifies CASHPGGATNEKLFF.

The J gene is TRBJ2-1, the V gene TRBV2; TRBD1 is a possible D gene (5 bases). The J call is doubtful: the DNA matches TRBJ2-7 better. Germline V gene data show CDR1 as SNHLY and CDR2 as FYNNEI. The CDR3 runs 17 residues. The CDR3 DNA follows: TGTGCCAGCAGTGAAATTTGGCCGAACAGGAACGACAATGAGCAGTACTTC. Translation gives CASSEIWPNRNDNEQYF.

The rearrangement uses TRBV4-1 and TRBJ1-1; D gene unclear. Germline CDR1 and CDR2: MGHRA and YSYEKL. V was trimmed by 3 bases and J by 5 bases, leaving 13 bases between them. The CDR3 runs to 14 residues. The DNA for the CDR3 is TGCGCCAGCAGCCACGCAGACCGAGGGACTGAAGCTTTCTTT. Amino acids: CASSHADRGTEAFF.

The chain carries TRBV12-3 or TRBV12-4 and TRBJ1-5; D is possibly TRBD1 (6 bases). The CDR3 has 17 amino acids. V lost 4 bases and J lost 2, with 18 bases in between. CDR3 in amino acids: CASSSAGGAPGNQPQHF. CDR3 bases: TGTGCCAGCAGTTCGGCGGGGGGGGCGCCAGGCAATCAGCCCCAGCATTTT.

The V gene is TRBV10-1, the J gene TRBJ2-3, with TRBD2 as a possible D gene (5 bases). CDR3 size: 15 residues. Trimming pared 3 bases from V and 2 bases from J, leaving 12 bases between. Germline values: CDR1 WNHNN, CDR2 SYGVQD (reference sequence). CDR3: CASSEVTGITDTQYF. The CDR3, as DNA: TGCGCCAGCAGTGAAGTGACGGGGATCACAGATACGCAGTATTTT.

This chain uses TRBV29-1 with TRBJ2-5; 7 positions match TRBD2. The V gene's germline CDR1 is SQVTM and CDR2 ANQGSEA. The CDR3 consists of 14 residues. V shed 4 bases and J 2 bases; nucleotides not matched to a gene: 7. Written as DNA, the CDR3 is TGCAGCGTTGCTGGGGGGGGAAGGCAAGAGACCCAGTACTTC. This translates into CSVAGGGRQETQYF.

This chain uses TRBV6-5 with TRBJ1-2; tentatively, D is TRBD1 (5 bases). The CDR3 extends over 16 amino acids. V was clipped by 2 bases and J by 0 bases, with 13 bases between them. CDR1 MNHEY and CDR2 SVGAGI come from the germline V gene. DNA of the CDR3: TGTGCCAGCAGTTACGCGACAGCCTTTACTAACTATGGCTACACCTTC. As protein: CASSYATAFTNYGYTF.

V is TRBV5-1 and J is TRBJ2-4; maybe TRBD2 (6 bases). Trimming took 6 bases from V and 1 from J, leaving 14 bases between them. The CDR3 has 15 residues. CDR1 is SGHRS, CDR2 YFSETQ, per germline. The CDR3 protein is CASKPQRAAKNIQYF. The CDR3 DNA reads TGCGCCAGCAAACCTCAGCGGGCGGCCAAAAACATTCAGTACTTC.

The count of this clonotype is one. CDR3 residues: CASRVGDSNEKLFF. The CDR3 DNA follows: TGTGCCAGCAGAGTCGGGGACAGCAATGAAAAACTGTTTTTT. The V gene is TRBV6-1, the J gene TRBJ1-4; TRBD1 matches at 7 bases. The germline gives CDR1 MNHNS, CDR2 SASEGT. Losses at the gene ends were 6 bases for V and 5 bases for J; bases not matched to a gene: 6. This CDR3 region has 14 residues.

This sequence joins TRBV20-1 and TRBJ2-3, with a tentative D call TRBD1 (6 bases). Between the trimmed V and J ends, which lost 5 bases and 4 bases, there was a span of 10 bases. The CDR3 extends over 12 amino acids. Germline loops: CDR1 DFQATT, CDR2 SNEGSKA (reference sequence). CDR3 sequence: CSALRGPDTQYF. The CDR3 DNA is TGCAGTGCTCTCAGGGGCCCAGATACGCAGTATTTT.

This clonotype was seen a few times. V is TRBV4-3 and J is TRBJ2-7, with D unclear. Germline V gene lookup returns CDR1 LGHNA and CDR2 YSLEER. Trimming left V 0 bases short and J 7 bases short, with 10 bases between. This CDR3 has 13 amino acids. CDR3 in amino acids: CASSQEFHNEQYF. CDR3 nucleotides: TGCGCCAGCAGCCAAGAGTTCCACAATGAGCAGTACTTC.

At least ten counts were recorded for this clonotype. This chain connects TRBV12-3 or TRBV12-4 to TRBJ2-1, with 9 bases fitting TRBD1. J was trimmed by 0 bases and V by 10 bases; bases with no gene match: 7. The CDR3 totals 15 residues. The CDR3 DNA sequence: TGTGCCATCTCCGGGACAGGGAGCTCCTACAATGAGCAGTTCTTC. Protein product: CAISGTGSSYNEQFF.

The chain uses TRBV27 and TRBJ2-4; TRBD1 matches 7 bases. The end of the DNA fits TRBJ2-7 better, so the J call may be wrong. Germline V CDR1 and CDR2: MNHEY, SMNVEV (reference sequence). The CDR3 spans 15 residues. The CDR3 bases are TGTGCCAGCAGCCCTTCAAGGACAGGTTCGGTCGAGCAGTACTTC. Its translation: CASSPSRTGSVEQYF.

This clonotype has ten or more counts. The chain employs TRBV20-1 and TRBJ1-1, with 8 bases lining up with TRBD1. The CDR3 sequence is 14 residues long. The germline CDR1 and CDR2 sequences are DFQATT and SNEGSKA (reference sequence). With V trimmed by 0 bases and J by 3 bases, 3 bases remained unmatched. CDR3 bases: TGCAGTGCTAGAGACCAGGGGGCGGACACTGAAGCTTTCTTT. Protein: CSARDQGADTEAFF.

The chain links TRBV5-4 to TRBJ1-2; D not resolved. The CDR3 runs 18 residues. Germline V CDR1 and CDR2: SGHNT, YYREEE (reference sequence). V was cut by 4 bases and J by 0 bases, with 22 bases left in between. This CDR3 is CASSRVGIEVLANYGYTF. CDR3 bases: TGTGCCAGCAGCCGGGTTGGGATCGAGGTCTTAGCTAACTATGGCTACACCTTC.

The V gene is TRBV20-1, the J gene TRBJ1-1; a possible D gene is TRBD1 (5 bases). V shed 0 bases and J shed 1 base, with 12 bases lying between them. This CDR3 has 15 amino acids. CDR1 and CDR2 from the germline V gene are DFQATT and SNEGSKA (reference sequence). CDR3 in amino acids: CSAREPRGGNTEAFF. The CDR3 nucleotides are TGCAGTGCTAGAGAACCCCGGGGGGGGAACACTGAAGCTTTCTTT.

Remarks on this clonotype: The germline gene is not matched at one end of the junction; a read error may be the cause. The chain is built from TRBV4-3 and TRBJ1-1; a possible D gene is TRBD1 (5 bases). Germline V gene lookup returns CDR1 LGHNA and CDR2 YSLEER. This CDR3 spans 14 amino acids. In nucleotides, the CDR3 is TGCGCCAGCAGCCAAGAGGCAGGGTACACTGGAGCTTTCTTT. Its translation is CASSQEAGYTGAFF.

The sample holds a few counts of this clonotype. The CDR3 is CASSQEGGATGELFF. In DNA form, the CDR3 reads TGCGCCAGCAGCCAAGAGGGCGGGGCAACCGGGGAGCTGTTTTTT. The chain is built from TRBV4-3 and TRBJ2-2, with D possibly matching TRBD2 (6 bases). This CDR3 comprises 15 residues. In germline, CDR1 is LGHNA, CDR2 YSLEER. V was clipped by 0 bases and J by 5 bases, with 10 bases between them.

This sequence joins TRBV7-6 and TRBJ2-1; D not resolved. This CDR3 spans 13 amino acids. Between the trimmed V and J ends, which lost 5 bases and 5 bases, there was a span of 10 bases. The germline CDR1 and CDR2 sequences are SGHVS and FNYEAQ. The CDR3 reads CASSRRTDNEQFF. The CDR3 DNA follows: TGTGCCAGCAGCCGGCGGACGGACAATGAGCAGTTCTTC.

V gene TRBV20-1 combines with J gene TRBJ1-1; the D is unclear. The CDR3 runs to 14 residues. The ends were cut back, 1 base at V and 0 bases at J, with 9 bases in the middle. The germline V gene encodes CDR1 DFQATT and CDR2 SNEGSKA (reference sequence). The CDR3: CSARVGGLNTEAFF. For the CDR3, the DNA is TGCAGTGCTAGAGTTGGCGGACTGAACACTGAAGCTTTCTTT.

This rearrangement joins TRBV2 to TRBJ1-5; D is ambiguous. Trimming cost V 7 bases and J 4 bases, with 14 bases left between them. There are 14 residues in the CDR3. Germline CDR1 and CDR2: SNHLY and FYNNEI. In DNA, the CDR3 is TGTGCCAGCAAACCCGCGGACGGGAATCAGCCCCAGCATTTT. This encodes CASKPADGNQPQHF.

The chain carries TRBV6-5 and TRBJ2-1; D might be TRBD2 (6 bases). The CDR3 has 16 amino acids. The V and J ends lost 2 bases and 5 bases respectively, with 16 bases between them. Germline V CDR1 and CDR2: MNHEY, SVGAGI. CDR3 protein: CASSYGTSLRNNEQFF. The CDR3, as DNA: TGTGCCAGCAGTTACGGTACTAGCCTAAGAAACAATGAGCAGTTCTTC.

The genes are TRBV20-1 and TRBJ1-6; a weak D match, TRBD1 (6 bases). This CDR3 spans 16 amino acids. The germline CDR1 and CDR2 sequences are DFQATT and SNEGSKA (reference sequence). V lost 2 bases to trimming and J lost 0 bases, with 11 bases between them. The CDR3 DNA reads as TGCAGTGCTAGAAAGGGGGGAAGCTCCTATAATTCACCCCTCCACTTT. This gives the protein CSARKGGSSYNSPLHF.